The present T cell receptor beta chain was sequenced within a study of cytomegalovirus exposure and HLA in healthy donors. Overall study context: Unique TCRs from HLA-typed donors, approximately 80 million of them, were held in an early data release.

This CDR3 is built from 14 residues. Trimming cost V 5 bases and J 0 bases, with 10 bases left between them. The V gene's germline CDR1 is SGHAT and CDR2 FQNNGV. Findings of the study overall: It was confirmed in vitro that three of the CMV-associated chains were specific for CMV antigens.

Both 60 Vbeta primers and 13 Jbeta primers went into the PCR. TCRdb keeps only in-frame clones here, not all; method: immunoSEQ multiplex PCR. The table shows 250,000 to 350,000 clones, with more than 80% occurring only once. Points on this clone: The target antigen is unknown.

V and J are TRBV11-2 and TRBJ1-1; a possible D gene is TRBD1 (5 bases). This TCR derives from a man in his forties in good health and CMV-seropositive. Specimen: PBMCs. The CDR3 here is CASSPSTVNTEAFF. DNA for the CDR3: TGTGCCAGCAGCCCCTCGACAGTGAACACTGAAGCTTTCTTT.